This TCR beta chain originates from a study of T cells in Graves' hyperthyroidism and ophthalmopathy. Amplification yielded TCR beta CDR3 regions, with RNA transcripts as the source. First-round RT-PCR of the TCR CDR3 relied on the HTBI primer set. TCRdb reprocessed the multiplex PCR reads with MiXCR, giving one entry per CDR3 protein. The sample yields over 400,000 distinct CDR3 sequences, less than 25% seen once. Every diagnosis used clinical symptoms, serum thyroxine and TRAb, thyroid ultrasound and orbital computed tomography. There are a few counts of this clonotype. The antigen is not known. Findings and caveats of the study: Model output signaled ophthalmopathy a median approximately 6.2 months ahead of onset.

Germline V lookup: CDR1 SQVTM, CDR2 ANQGSEA. This CDR3 contains 12 residues. Trimming removed 6 bases from V and 3 bases from J, with 12 bases in between. Source material: blood. V is TRBV29-1 and J is TRBJ2-7, with D tentatively TRBD1 (6 bases). The clonotype was recovered from a woman aged 70 to 79 with Graves' ophthalmopathy. CDR3 nucleotide sequence: TGCAGCGTGACTTTGGACAGCTACGAGCAGTACTTC. This translates into CSVTLDSYEQYF.